This T cell receptor beta chain originates from a study of CD8 T cells in Susac syndrome. Random hexamers primed reverse transcription of roughly 0.5 to 1 ug RNA. TCRdb fed the immunoSEQ multiplex PCR reads into MiXCR, producing one record per CDR3 protein. The profile shows some 120,000 distinct CDR3 sequences, under 95% of them singletons. Controls comprised healthy donors matched for age and sex. V trimming: 4 bases; J trimming: 14 bases; junction bases outside the gene matches: 21. There are 17 residues in the CDR3. Germline V CDR1 and CDR2: SGHRS, YFSETQ. In this sample, this clonotype turned up once.

The chain couples TRBV5-1 to TRBJ2-4, with 10 bases matching TRBD1. Sequenced input: CD8+ T cells from PBMCs. This clonotype was sampled from a human donor in good health. CDR3 nucleotides: TGCGCCAGCAGCCCACAGGCTCCGGGACAGGGGTTGACCCACGAGTACTTC. This gives the protein CASSPQAPGQGLTHEYF.